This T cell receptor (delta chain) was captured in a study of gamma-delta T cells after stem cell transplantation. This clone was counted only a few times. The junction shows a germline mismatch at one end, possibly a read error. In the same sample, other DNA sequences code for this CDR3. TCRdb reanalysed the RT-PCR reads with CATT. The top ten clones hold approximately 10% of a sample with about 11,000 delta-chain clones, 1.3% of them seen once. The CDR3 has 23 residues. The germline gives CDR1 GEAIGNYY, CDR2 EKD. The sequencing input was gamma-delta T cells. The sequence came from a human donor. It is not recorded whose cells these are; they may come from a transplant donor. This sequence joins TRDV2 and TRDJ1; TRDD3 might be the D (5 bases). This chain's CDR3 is CACDTVSSPYRQTIRKGTDKLIF. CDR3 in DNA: TGTGCCTGTGACACCGTTAGTTCCCCTTATCGTCAGACAATACGAAAGGGCACCGATAAACTCATCTTC.